This T cell receptor beta chain was recovered during a study of beta chain features in type 1 diabetes. Points from the study as a whole: All four CD4+ subsets from Type 1 diabetes patients carried moderately but significantly shorter TCRB CDR3s. Cells with high TCR expression could be over-represented when cDNA is sequenced. The naive, central memory and Treg TCRB repertoires of patients appeared to be more similar to one another than those of healthy donors.

This clone appeared a few times. The antigen remains unidentified. There are 15 residues in the CDR3. The germline V gene has CDR1 SGHKS and CDR2 YYEKEE (reference sequence). Trimming cost V 0 bases and J 0 bases, with 7 bases left between them. By way of CD45RO/CCR7/CD25/CD127/CD95/CD27, the CD4+ regulatory, stem cell-like memory, central memory and naive cells were sorted. All of the isolated RNA was reverse transcribed, so expressed TCRB transcripts were sequenced. The protocol was immunoSEQ multiplex PCR, while the TCRdb copy is restricted to in-frame clones and leaves out a portion. The table lists under 450,000 clones, roughly 13% of them singletons, with roughly 0.033% in the top ten.

The sample comprised naive CD4+ T cells from blood. This chain links TRBV5-5 with TRBJ1-5; no reliable D call. The source is a man under 40 in good health. The CDR3 nucleotides are TGTGCCAGCAGCTTGGAAGGAAATAGCAATCAGCCCCAGCATTTT. Amino acids: CASSLEGNSNQPQHF.